These 5 T cell receptor beta chains were all obtained from the same sample, sequenced in a study of shared clonotypes between healthy human individuals. Repertoires were generated with immunoSEQ multiplex PCR, while TCRdb's copy carries only in-frame clones and drops some. The top ten hold about 0.064% of the sample, which has hundreds of thousands of clones, almost 97% seen once. The sequenced sample was naive CD4+ T cells sorted from blood. The subset denotes: CD45RA+ positively selected. The receptors stem from a woman aged 25 to 45 in good health.

This clone was recorded once. The J gene is TRBJ2-7, the V gene TRBV11-2; 9 nucleotides align to TRBD2. Germline V CDR1 and CDR2: SGHAT, FQNNGV. The CDR3 contains 14 residues. Trimming at V came to 3 bases and at J to 3 bases, leaving 3 bases not matched to a gene. The CDR3 DNA is TGTGCCAGCAGCTTGACTAGCGGTTTCTACGAGCAGTACTTC. Translating it yields CASSLTSGFYEQYF.

The chain uses TRBV5-1 and TRBJ2-2, with TRBD2 matching over 7 bases. CDR1 and CDR2 from the germline V gene are SGHRS and YFSETQ. V trimming: 0 bases; J trimming: 2 bases; junction bases outside the gene matches: 7. There are 17 residues in the CDR3. The CDR3 region has the DNA TGCGCCAGCAGCTTGGCTTGGCTAGCGGATAACACCGGGGAGCTGTTTTTT. It translates to CASSLAWLADNTGELFF.

The chain couples TRBV7-6 to TRBJ2-7, with 11 nucleotides matching TRBD2. V lost 5 bases to trimming and J lost 9 bases; unmatched junction nucleotides: 15. The CDR3 has 16 amino acids. Per germline, CDR1 SGHVS and CDR2 FNYEAQ. CDR3 sequence reads: CASSPKVTSGTPGQYF. Written as DNA, the CDR3 is TGTGCCAGCAGCCCTAAAGTGACTAGCGGGACTCCAGGGCAGTACTTC.

The rearrangement links TRBV10-3 to TRBJ2-2, with TRBD2 identical over 14 bases. The germline V gene has CDR1 ENHRY and CDR2 SYGVKD. The CDR3 length is 19 residues. The V segment lost 6 bases and the J segment 1 base; nucleotides outside the gene matches: 10. CDR3 sequence: CAISAPLGLAGGNTGELFF. CDR3 DNA sequence: TGTGCCATCAGCGCACCGCTCGGACTAGCGGGAGGGAACACCGGGGAGCTGTTTTTT.

This clone was found once. The chain uses TRBV5-1 and TRBJ1-5; D perhaps matches TRBD1 (6 bases). Germline CDR1 and CDR2: SGHRS and YFSETQ. This CDR3 is 14 amino acids long. V was clipped by 4 bases and J by 7 bases, with 15 bases between them. CDR3 DNA sequence: TGCGCCAGCAGCCCGAGGGCAGGGGACCAGCCCCAGCATTTT. Its translation is CASSPRAGDQPQHF.